Below, 27 T cell receptor beta chains from the same sample are listed, as sequenced in a study of CD8 T cells in Susac syndrome. It was with random hexamers that about 0.45 to 1 ug RNA was reverse transcribed. One entry per CDR3 protein, called by TCRdb with MiXCR from the immunoSEQ multiplex PCR reads. The sample includes 150,000 to 200,000 distinct CDR3 sequences, approximately 95% of them seen just once. Material for sequencing was CD4+ T cells from PBMCs. The receptors originated from a human donor in good health.

The chain employs TRBV7-9 and TRBJ1-3, with a weak D call TRBD1 (6 bases). CDR3 length equals 16 residues. CDR1 is SEHNR and CDR2 is FQNEAQ in the germline V gene (reference sequence). V dropped 5 bases and J dropped 0 bases, with 14 bases sitting between them. This CDR3 is CASSPQGLPSGNTIYF. CDR3 bases: TGTGCCAGCAGCCCACAGGGACTTCCCTCTGGAAACACCATATATTTT.

The genes are TRBV19 and TRBJ1-5; D possibly corresponds to TRBD1 (6 bases). Germline CDR1 and CDR2: LNHDA and SQIVND (reference sequence). V dropped 4 bases and J dropped 5 bases, with 15 bases sitting between them. The CDR3 extends over 15 amino acids. CDR3 residues: CASSTLGGGDQPQHF. In nucleotides, the CDR3 is TGTGCCAGTAGTACCCTCGGCGGGGGCGATCAGCCCCAGCATTTT.

The rearrangement uses TRBV4-1 and TRBJ1-2; maybe TRBD1 (5 bases). Trimming took 2 bases from V and 4 from J, leaving 14 bases between them. The CDR3 spans 15 residues. Germline CDR1 is MGHRA and CDR2 is YSYEKL. The CDR3, as DNA: TGCGCCAGCAGCCAACCAGACAGACCCGGCTATGGCTACACCTTC. The encoded protein is CASSQPDRPGYGYTF.

The chain combines TRBV7-2 with TRBJ2-7, with 12 bases matching TRBD2. The CDR3 consists of 15 residues. Per germline, CDR1 SGHTA and CDR2 FQGNSA. The V gene end was trimmed by 5 bases and the J gene end by 7 bases; junction bases not matched to a gene: 9. The CDR3 bases are TGTGCCAGCAGCCCTAGCGGGGGGGCCGTTAGGGAGCAGTACTTC. As protein: CASSPSGGAVREQYF.

There are a few counts of this clonotype. The V gene is TRBV13, the J gene TRBJ1-1; D remains unclear. V lost 6 bases, J lost 0 bases, and 5 bases lay in between. Looked up from germline, CDR1 is PRHDT and CDR2 is FYEKMQ (reference sequence). The length of the CDR3 is 12 residues. CDR3 in DNA: TGTGCCAGCAGACATATGAACACTGAAGCTTTCTTT. Translation: CASRHMNTEAFF.

The J gene is TRBJ2-7, the V gene TRBV3-1; D remains unclear. Germline V gene sequence: CDR1 LGHDT, CDR2 YNNKEL (reference sequence). Trimming shortened V by 0 bases and J by 5 bases, and 11 bases separated the two germline ends. This CDR3 comprises 14 residues. The CDR3 region is CASSQDIVSHEQYF. In nucleotides, the CDR3 is TGTGCCAGCAGCCAAGATATTGTGTCCCACGAGCAGTACTTC.

The chain combines TRBV23-1 with TRBJ1-1; 7 bases agree with TRBD1. TRBV23-1 is designated an ORF whose function remains uncertain. V gave up 3 bases and J gave up 3 bases; unmatched junction bases: 4. This CDR3 region has 14 residues. CDR3 coding DNA: TGCGCCAGCAGTCAGGGGACAGTTTACACTGAAGCTTTCTTT. It specifies CASSQGTVYTEAFF.

Here the CDR3 DNA reads TGCGCCAGCAGCCTCAAGCAGCGTGGTGAAGCTTTCTTT. Translating gives CASSLKQRGEAFF. This rearrangement joins TRBV4-1 to TRBJ1-1; no firm D call. Trimming removed 4 bases from V and 7 bases from J, with 13 bases in between. CDR3 length equals 13 residues. Germline lookup yields CDR1 MGHRA and CDR2 YSYEKL.

CDR3 in amino acids: CASSIAGTGGFKETQYF. Here the CDR3 DNA reads TGTGCCAGCTCGATTGCCGGGACAGGGGGATTCAAAGAGACCCAGTACTTC. The V call is TRBV4-2, the J call TRBJ2-5, with 11 nucleotides matching TRBD1. Losses at the gene ends were 8 bases for V and 3 bases for J; bases not matched to a gene: 14. The CDR3 consists of 17 residues. Germline assignment: CDR1 LGHNA and CDR2 YNFKEQ.

The chain recombines TRBV28 with TRBJ2-1, with 10 nucleotides matching TRBD2. The CDR3 runs 15 residues. The germline CDR1 and CDR2 sequences are MDHEN and SYDVKM. Losses at the gene ends were 10 bases for V and 9 bases for J; bases not matched to a gene: 15. Written as DNA, the CDR3 is TGTGCCACCAAGGGGGAGCGGGGGGGCCGTGGTGAGCAGTTCTTC. Translation gives CATKGERGGRGEQFF.

The chain uses TRBV6-2 or TRBV6-3 and TRBJ1-5; possibly TRBD1 for D (5 bases). Looked up from germline, CDR1 is MNHEY and CDR2 is SVGEGT. V lost 5 bases to trimming and J lost 6 bases, with 23 bases between them. This CDR3 has 17 residues. The CDR3 nucleotides read TGTGCCAGCAGTCGCGGGACGGGGCTTCATGGGGGTCAGCCCCAGCATTTT. Its protein product is CASSRGTGLHGGQPQHF.

The chain couples TRBV2 to TRBJ1-5; D gene uncertain. Per the germline V gene, CDR1 is SNHLY and CDR2 is FYNNEI. Trimming cost V 8 bases and J 1 base, with 9 bases left between them. This CDR3 is 13 amino acids long. CDR3 DNA: TGTGCCAGCTCTAGGGAGAGCAATCAGCCCCAGCATTTT. It codes for CASSRESNQPQHF. The full variable domain, completed using reference TRBV2 and TRBJ1-5, is EPEVTQTPSHQVTQMGQEVILRCVPISNHLYFYWYRQILGQKVEFLVSFYNNEISEKSEIFDDQFSVERPDGSNFTLKIRSTKLEDSAMYFCASSRESNQPQHFGDGTRLSIL.

The chain is built from TRBV20-1 and TRBJ1-5; the match to TRBD1 covers 7 bases. CDR1 is DFQATT, CDR2 SNEGSKA, per germline (reference sequence). The V gene end was trimmed by 6 bases and the J gene end by 11 bases; junction bases not matched to a gene: 16. This CDR3 contains 14 residues. DNA of the CDR3: TGCAGTGCGCCCACCGGGACAGATATCAAGGCCCAGCATTTT. Amino acid sequence: CSAPTGTDIKAQHF.

This sequence joins TRBV28 and TRBJ2-5, with 7 nucleotides matching TRBD1. Germline values: CDR1 MDHEN, CDR2 SYDVKM. The V segment lost 6 bases and the J segment 2 bases; nucleotides outside the gene matches: 9. The CDR3 has 15 amino acids. In DNA form, the CDR3 reads TGTGCCAGCAGCCCCTCCGGGACAGATCAAGAGACCCAGTACTTC. Translated, it gives CASSPSGTDQETQYF.

The rearrangement uses TRBV6-1 and TRBJ2-1; possible D gene TRBD2, 6 bases. The CDR3 runs to 15 residues. Germline V lookup: CDR1 MNHNS, CDR2 SASEGT. V was clipped by 7 bases and J by 4 bases, with 17 bases between them. This CDR3 is CASTAGPSSYNEQFF. The DNA for the CDR3 is TGTGCCAGCACGGCGGGACCGTCATCTTACAATGAGCAGTTCTTC.

The V call is TRBV20-1, the J call TRBJ2-5, with D perhaps matching TRBD2 (5 bases). Trimming removed 3 bases at V and 0 bases at J, with 5 bases between. The CDR3 covers 12 residues. Germline CDR1 DFQATT, CDR2 SNEGSKA (reference sequence). The CDR3 DNA is TGCAGTGCTAGGCGGGACCAAGAGACCCAGTACTTC. This codes for CSARRDQETQYF.

V is TRBV4-2 and J is TRBJ2-4; a weak D match, TRBD2 (6 bases). CDR3 size: 14 residues. Trimming left V 6 bases short and J 9 bases short, with 18 bases between. CDR1 is LGHNA and CDR2 is YNFKEQ in the germline V gene. CDR3 in DNA: TGTGCCAGCAGTCCTGGGAGTTTGGGGGGCATTCAGTACTTC. Protein: CASSPGSLGGIQYF.

J is TRBJ1-2 and V is TRBV6-6; 7 bases fit TRBD1. CDR3 size: 12 residues. Germline trimming cut 5 bases from V and 8 bases from J; bases unmatched to any gene: 5. Germline values: CDR1 MNHNY, CDR2 SVGAGI (reference sequence). The CDR3 coding sequence is TGTGCCAGCAGTGACCGACAGGGCGGCTACACCTTC. Encoded protein: CASSDRQGGYTF.

The rearrangement joins TRBV30 to TRBJ2-2; D gene ambiguous. Trimming shortened V by 0 bases and J by 5 bases, and 4 bases separated the two germline ends. CDR3 length equals 12 residues. The germline V gene encodes CDR1 GTSNPN and CDR2 SVGIG (reference sequence). The CDR3 coding sequence is TGTGCCTGGAGTGTACTAACCGGGGAGCTGTTTTTT. Residues: CAWSVLTGELFF.

This clonotype appeared once. The rearrangement uses TRBV7-6 and TRBJ2-3; TRBD2 matches at 10 bases. Per the germline V gene, CDR1 is SGHVS and CDR2 is FNYEAQ. The CDR3 consists of 16 residues. After removal of 1 base from V and 1 base from J, the junction contained 2 bases not matched to a gene. CDR3 DNA sequence: TGTGCCAGCAGCTTAGGTAGCGGGGGGCGCACAGATACGCAGTATTTT. It encodes CASSLGSGGRTDTQYF.

The chain uses TRBV5-6 and TRBJ2-1; a weak D match, TRBD2 (6 bases). Germline CDR1 is SGHDT and CDR2 is YYEEEE. The CDR3 has 16 amino acids. The V end lost 3 bases, the J end lost 7 bases, and 20 bases lay between the germline ends. This CDR3 reads CASSSPAGREKNEQFF. DNA for the CDR3: TGTGCCAGCAGCTCCCCCGCCGGGCGGGAAAAAAATGAGCAGTTCTTC.

This clonotype was counted a few times. This sequence joins TRBV4-1 and TRBJ2-7; 10 positions agree with TRBD1. With 8 bases clipped from V and 6 bases from J, the junction kept 16 bases outside the gene matches. Per the germline V gene, CDR1 is MGHRA and CDR2 is YSYEKL. There are 16 residues in the CDR3. The CDR3 DNA follows: TGCGCCAGCTCCTCAGAAGTCCCGGGACAGGGGACCGAGCAGTACTTC. It encodes CASSSEVPGQGTEQYF.

In this sample, this clonotype turned up once. The rearrangement links TRBV28 to TRBJ1-6; the D gene is possibly TRBD1 (5 bases). Trimming cost V 2 bases and J 7 bases, with 12 bases left between them. The germline V gene encodes CDR1 MDHEN and CDR2 SYDVKM. The CDR3 sequence is 15 residues long. The CDR3 reads CASSLISGQNSPLHF. In DNA form, the CDR3 reads TGTGCCAGCAGTTTAATATCAGGGCAGAATTCACCCCTCCACTTT.

This chain connects TRBV12-3 or TRBV12-4 to TRBJ2-2; D is perhaps TRBD1 or TRBD2 (6 bases each). V was trimmed by 7 bases and J by 0 bases, leaving 15 bases between them. CDR3 length: 16 amino acids. CDR3 nucleotide sequence: TGTGCCAGCAACCGCTGGGGGGCGCCGAACACCGGGGAGCTGTTTTTT. Translating gives CASNRWGAPNTGELFF.

This clonotype was seen a few times. V gene TRBV28 combines with J gene TRBJ2-7; D is perhaps TRBD2 (5 bases). The CDR3 spans 12 residues. V lost 8 bases and J 0 bases, leaving 8 bases between the germline ends. CDR1 and CDR2 from the germline V gene are MDHEN and SYDVKM. The CDR3 nucleotides are TGTGCCAGCGAGCGGCGCTCCTACGAGCAGTACTTC. Encoded protein: CASERRSYEQYF.

The chain joins TRBV30 to TRBJ1-2; D gene uncertain. V lost 8 bases to trimming and J lost 7 bases, with 17 bases between them. This CDR3 comprises 12 residues. Germline CDR1 GTSNPN, CDR2 SVGIG (reference sequence). The CDR3 spells CAAGRRVSGYTF. As DNA, the CDR3 is TGTGCCGCCGGACGGAGAGTCTCTGGCTACACCTTC.

The genes are TRBV29-1 and TRBJ2-3; no clear D. The germline CDR1 and CDR2 sequences are SQVTM and ANQGSEA. V shed 4 bases and J shed 2 bases, with 7 bases lying between them. CDR3 length equals 12 residues. Written as DNA, the CDR3 is TGCAGCGTTGGGCTCCTCACAGATACGCAGTATTTT. Translated, it gives CSVGLLTDTQYF.